A single sample gave rise to the 24 T cell receptor beta chains below, sequenced in a study of Ad26.COV2.S vaccination and SARS-CoV-2 variants. Indicated treatment: roughly 19 received Ad26.COV2.S at low or high dose, single or two shots; about 5 received placebo; per-sample allocation not given. Sampling occurred on day 63 after the first vaccine or placebo injection. Assay used: immunoSEQ multiplex PCR; TCRdb lists only in-frame clones, some missing. Among approximately 500,000 clones listed, around 85% were seen once. Sequenced here: peripheral blood, sampled in a trial of Ad26.COV2.S vaccine versus placebo. The receptors here all came from a person aged 18-65 years who received the Ad26.COV2.S COVID-19 vaccine or a placebo.

V gene TRBV4-1 combines with J gene TRBJ1-1; D gene ambiguous. With 1 base removed from V and 3 bases from J, the gap between germline ends came to 6 bases. This CDR3 contains 13 residues. Germline CDR1 reads MGHRA; CDR2 reads YSYEKL. The CDR3 DNA sequence: TGCGCCAGCAGCCAAGGGCAGTACACTGAAGCTTTCTTT. Encoded protein: CASSQGQYTEAFF.

The rearrangement uses TRBV10-3 and TRBJ2-5; TRBD1 aligns across 11 bases. The CDR3 runs 14 residues. The germline V gene has CDR1 ENHRY and CDR2 SYGVKD. Trimming at V came to 4 bases and at J to 5 bases, leaving 3 bases not matched to a gene. The CDR3 here is CAISGTGGFETQYF. CDR3 nucleotide sequence: TGTGCCATCAGTGGGACAGGGGGCTTTGAGACCCAGTACTTC.

V usage is TRBV7-6 and J usage is TRBJ2-3; TRBD2 matches at 7 bases. Trimming at V came to 5 bases and at J to 1 base, leaving 12 bases not matched to a gene. CDR1 and CDR2 (germline): SGHVS, FNYEAQ. This CDR3 contains 17 residues. The CDR3 sequence: CASSPMGASGRTDTQYF. The CDR3 DNA is TGTGCCAGCAGCCCGATGGGCGCTAGCGGCCGCACAGATACGCAGTATTTT.

The rearrangement uses TRBV19 and TRBJ1-2; D may be TRBD1 (6 bases). This CDR3 region has 14 residues. Trimming took off 4 bases at V and 3 bases at J, with 12 bases between the two ends. Germline assignment: CDR1 LNHDA and CDR2 SQIVND (reference sequence). The CDR3 region is CASSKTQGYYGYTF. In DNA, the CDR3 is TGTGCCAGTAGTAAAACACAGGGATACTATGGCTACACCTTC.

The chain couples TRBV27 to TRBJ2-7, with D uncertain. Germline V gene sequence: CDR1 MNHEY, CDR2 SMNVEV (reference sequence). This CDR3 has 14 residues. The V end was cut by 4 bases, the J end by 2 bases, with 12 bases between. CDR3 in amino acids: CASSSRQPPYEQYF. The CDR3 region has the DNA TGTGCCAGCAGTTCCCGGCAGCCCCCCTACGAGCAGTACTTC.

J is TRBJ1-5 and V is TRBV7-2, with D possibly being TRBD1 (6 bases). This CDR3 spans 13 amino acids. In germline, CDR1 is SGHTA, CDR2 FQGNSA. V lost 5 bases and J 6 bases, leaving 11 bases between the germline ends. The CDR3 bases are TGTGCCAGCAGCCCCGGGGGGCTTCAGCCCCAGCATTTT. Its translation: CASSPGGLQPQHF.

This chain links TRBV19 with TRBJ2-4; TRBD2 agrees at 8 bases. CDR1 is LNHDA and CDR2 is SQIVND in the germline V gene (reference sequence). The CDR3 extends over 14 amino acids. The V gene end was trimmed by 1 base and the J gene end by 9 bases; junction bases not matched to a gene: 5. As DNA, the CDR3 is TGTGCCAGTAGTATAGGGCGGGAGGATAGCATTCAGTACTTC. Its translation is CASSIGREDSIQYF.

J is TRBJ2-1 and V is TRBV29-1; D is unclear. Trimming cost V 5 bases and J 0 bases, with 2 bases left between them. Germline V gene lookup returns CDR1 SQVTM and CDR2 ANQGSEA. The CDR3 runs 11 residues. The CDR3 protein is CSVFSYNEQFF. In DNA form, the CDR3 reads TGCAGCGTTTTCTCCTACAATGAGCAGTTCTTC.

The J gene is TRBJ1-1, the V gene TRBV9, with TRBD1 identical over 8 bases. Trimming at V came to 0 bases and at J to 1 base, leaving 8 bases not matched to a gene. This CDR3 comprises 17 residues. CDR1 and CDR2 (germline): SGDLS, YYNGEE. CDR3 sequence (DNA): TGTGCCAGCAGCGTAGACAGACAGGGGAAAACGAACACTGAAGCTTTCTTT. Protein product: CASSVDRQGKTNTEAFF. Full variable domain (missing parts from reference TRBV9 and TRBJ1-1): DSGVTQTPKHLITATGQRVTLRCSPRSGDLSVYWYQQSLDQGLQFLIQYYNGEERAKGNILERFSAQQFPDLHSELNLSSLELGDSALYFCASSVDRQGKTNTEAFFGQGTRLTVV.

This chain links TRBV7-2 with TRBJ2-7; possible D gene TRBD1, 6 bases. Looked up from germline, CDR1 is SGHTA and CDR2 is FQGNSA. Between the trimmed V and J ends, which lost 5 bases and 5 bases, there was a span of 13 bases. The CDR3 length is 13 residues. CDR3 in DNA: TGTGCCAGCAGCACCGGGACATTCGACGAGCAGTACTTC. Translating gives CASSTGTFDEQYF.

The chain joins TRBV5-6 to TRBJ2-7; D unclear. Germline V gives CDR1 SGHDT, CDR2 YYEEEE. The CDR3 totals 13 residues. Trimming took off 4 bases at V and 0 bases at J, with 8 bases between the two ends. CDR3 protein: CASSLANSYEQYF. The CDR3 DNA is TGTGCCAGCAGCCTGGCGAACTCCTACGAGCAGTACTTC.

J is TRBJ2-5 and V is TRBV5-4; D gene ambiguous. Between the trimmed V and J ends, which lost 0 bases and 2 bases, there was a span of 11 bases. From germline, CDR1 is SGHNT and CDR2 YYREEE (reference sequence). The CDR3 runs 15 residues. CDR3 sequence (DNA): TGTGCCAGCAGCTTGGCGAAGGATACACAAGAGACCCAGTACTTC. Amino acids: CASSLAKDTQETQYF.

The chain has TRBV12-3 or TRBV12-4 and TRBJ2-4; D unresolved. Trimming left V 4 bases short and J 6 bases short, with 4 bases between. This CDR3 comprises 11 residues. CDR3 coding DNA: TGTGCCAGCAGTTATGGAAACATTCAGTACTTC. The encoded protein is CASSYGNIQYF.

The chain couples TRBV5-4 to TRBJ1-2; a possible D gene is TRBD1 (6 bases). Trimming left V 1 base short and J 4 bases short, with 17 bases between. This CDR3 spans 16 amino acids. Germline lookup yields CDR1 SGHNT and CDR2 YYREEE (reference sequence). CDR3 amino acids: CASSLYGAGGGYGYTF. In nucleotides, the CDR3 is TGTGCCAGCAGCTTGTATGGGGCAGGAGGGGGCTATGGCTACACCTTC.

This rearrangement joins TRBV25-1 to TRBJ1-4; 7 positions match TRBD1. Germline V gives CDR1 MGHDK, CDR2 SYGVNS. The CDR3 length is 14 residues. The trim removed 5 bases at V and 8 bases at J, leaving 8 bases unmatched. CDR3 residues: CASSPEGAREKLFF. In nucleotides, the CDR3 is TGTGCCAGCAGTCCCGAGGGGGCACGGGAAAAACTGTTTTTT. Based on the CDR3 plus reference TRBV25-1 and TRBJ1-4, the full variable domain is EADIYQTPRYLVIGTGKKITLECSQTMGHDKMYWYQQDPGMELHLIHYSYGVNSTEKGDLSSESTVSRIRTEHFPLTLESARPSHTSQYLCASSPEGAREKLFFGSGTQLSVL.

The table lists this clone with a few counts. Other nucleotide sequences in the sample specify the same CDR3. J is TRBJ2-7 and V is TRBV7-9; the D call may be TRBD1 or TRBD2 (6 bases each). The ends were cut back, 1 base at V and 2 bases at J, with 9 bases in the middle. Germline lookup yields CDR1 SEHNR and CDR2 FQNEAQ (reference sequence). The CDR3 runs 14 residues. In nucleotides, the CDR3 is TGTGCCAGCAGCTTAGGGGGGGACACCTACGAGCAGTACTTC. It specifies CASSLGGDTYEQYF.

This chain links TRBV9 with TRBJ2-3; 11 bases line up with TRBD2. V was pared by 0 bases and J by 0 bases, with 6 bases of the junction left unmatched. CDR3 length: 18 amino acids. Germline V gene data show CDR1 as SGDLS and CDR2 as YYNGEE. The CDR3 nucleotides read TGTGCCAGCAGCGTAGGACTAGCGGGATTTACCAGCACAGATACGCAGTATTTT. Translating gives CASSVGLAGFTSTDTQYF. The full variable domain, completed using reference TRBV9 and TRBJ2-3, is DSGVTQTPKHLITATGQRVTLRCSPRSGDLSVYWYQQSLDQGLQFLIQYYNGEERAKGNILERFSAQQFPDLHSELNLSSLELGDSALYFCASSVGLAGFTSTDTQYFGPGTRLTVL.

The chain is built from TRBV20-1 and TRBJ2-1, with TRBD1 as a possible D gene (6 bases). The CDR3 contains 11 residues. The V end was cut by 1 base, the J end by 15 bases, with 13 bases between. The V gene's germline CDR1 is DFQATT and CDR2 SNEGSKA (reference sequence). CDR3 loop: CSARGDTATFF. In DNA, the CDR3 is TGCAGTGCTAGAGGGGACACAGCTACGTTCTTC.

The V call is TRBV28, the J call TRBJ2-7, with D perhaps TRBD1 or TRBD2 (5 bases each). V was shortened by 7 bases and J by 6 bases, with 19 bases between the two germline ends. CDR1 and CDR2 from the germline V gene are MDHEN and SYDVKM. The CDR3 sequence is 14 residues long. The CDR3 region has the DNA TGTGCCAGCAATCCCACAGAGATCGGGGCCGAGCAGTACTTC. Residues: CASNPTEIGAEQYF.

The V gene is TRBV14, the J gene TRBJ2-5; TRBD2 agrees at 9 bases. J lost 2 bases, V lost 2 bases, and 6 bases had no gene match. CDR1 and CDR2 (germline): SGHDN, FVKESK. The CDR3 spans 16 residues. This chain's CDR3 is CASSQRSGRFQETQYF. The CDR3 DNA sequence: TGTGCCAGCAGCCAACGTAGCGGGAGATTTCAAGAGACCCAGTACTTC.

The rearrangement links TRBV6-5 to TRBJ1-6; the D is unclear. Deletions cut 6 bases from V and 1 base from J, with 10 bases between. Germline-derived CDR1 and CDR2 are MNHEY and SVGAGI. The CDR3 is made up of 15 amino acids. The CDR3 nucleotides are TGTGCCAGCAGACCCTCCCGGTCCTATAATTCACCCCTCCACTTT. Translation gives CASRPSRSYNSPLHF.

J is TRBJ1-1 and V is TRBV28; D is unclear. CDR1 and CDR2 (germline): MDHEN, SYDVKM. V was shortened by 6 bases and J by 7 bases, with 15 bases between the two germline ends. The CDR3 loop spans 13 amino acids. CDR3 sequence reads: CASRPSGTLEAFF. As DNA, the CDR3 is TGTGCCAGCAGGCCGTCAGGTACCCTTGAAGCTTTCTTT.

The gene calls are TRBV6-1 and TRBJ1-3; 8 nucleotides match TRBD1. Looked up from germline, CDR1 is MNHNS and CDR2 is SASEGT. Trimming at V came to 0 bases and at J to 7 bases, leaving 5 bases not matched to a gene. The CDR3 covers 15 residues. The CDR3: CASSEAEDRANTIYF. The CDR3 nucleotides read TGTGCCAGCAGTGAAGCCGAGGACAGGGCTAACACCATATATTTT.

This chain links TRBV11-3 with TRBJ2-5; D gene unclear. Germline V gene sequence: CDR1 SGHNT, CDR2 YENEEA. The CDR3 sequence is 14 residues long. Trimming took off 1 base at V and 0 bases at J, with 6 bases between the two ends. CDR3 amino acids: CASSLGGNQETQYF. CDR3 in DNA: TGTGCCAGCAGCTTAGGCGGAAACCAAGAGACCCAGTACTTC.